These T cell receptor beta chains were read from a single sample in a study of blood T cell repertoires in COVID-19. The table came from immunoSEQ multiplex PCR; TCRdb's copy has only in-frame clones and leaves some out. The sample includes under 250,000 clones, 70% to 90% of them seen just once. The sample taken for sequencing was peripheral blood. These receptors originate from a woman in her 30s with COVID-19, enrolled during active disease. Each CDR3 is given with its conserved first and last residue. The D gene is left open where the match is weak. Rows may omit the clone size; those that give it use once, few, many or a size class.

once	TRBV5-4	NA	TRBJ1-1	TGTGCCAGCAGCTTGTGGGGGGGGAGTACTGAAGCTTTCTTT	CASSLWGGSTEAFF
NA	TRBV4-3	NA	TRBJ1-2	TGCGCCAGCAGCCAGACAGAGGCCTATGGCTACACCTTC	CASSQTEAYGYTF
NA	TRBV4-2	TRBD1	TRBJ1-5	TGTGCCAGCAGCCAAGGGGCAGGGGGCCCGAGCAATCAGCCCCAGCATTTT	CASSQGAGGPSNQPQHF
NA	TRBV27	NA	TRBJ2-1	TGTGCCAGCAGTTTTGGCGGGGGCCAGAATGAGCAGTTCTTC	CASSFGGGQNEQFF
NA	TRBV2	TRBD1	TRBJ2-2	TGTGCCAGCAGTGATTCACAGGGACACAAGGACAGGTATCCCGCGAACACCGGGGAGCTGTTTTTT	CASSDSQGHKDRYPANTGELFF
few	TRBV7-9	TRBD2	TRBJ2-1	TGTGCCAGCAGCTTAGGTCCTAGCGGGAGGTTTGAGCAGTTCTTC	CASSLGPSGRFEQFF
NA	TRBV6-5	NA	TRBJ2-3	TGTGCCAGCAGCCGGGACACCGCAAATACGCAGTATTTT	CASSRDTANTQYF
NA	TRBV27	TRBD1	TRBJ1-1	TGTGCCAGCAGCATGTACACCCCCCTGGACAGGGAAGGAGCTTTCTTT	CASSMYTPLDREGAFF
NA	TRBV9	TRBD2	TRBJ2-3	TGTGCCAGCAGCCCCCTAGCGGGAAGCACAGATACGCAGTATTTT	CASSPLAGSTDTQYF
NA	TRBV5-6	NA	TRBJ2-2	TGTGCCAGCAGCTTATACAGGAACACCGGGGAGCTGTTTTTT	CASSLYRNTGELFF
NA	TRBV28	NA	TRBJ2-2	TGTGCCAGCAGTTCACCACCGGGGACCGGGGAGCTGTTTTTT	CASSSPPGTGELFF
NA	TRBV7-2	TRBD2	TRBJ2-1	TGTGCCAGCAGCTTACTGGGGGGGGAGTACAATGAGCAGTTCTTC	CASSLLGGEYNEQFF
NA	TRBV4-3	TRBD2	TRBJ2-3	TGCGCCAGCAGCCAAGAGAGTCGTAGCGGGGGGGCCACAGATACGCAGTATTTT	CASSQESRSGGATDTQYF
NA	TRBV9	TRBD2	TRBJ2-1	TGTGCCAGCAGCGTATTTAGCGGGGTTAACAATGAGCAGTTCTTC	CASSVFSGVNNEQFF
NA	TRBV3-1/TRBV3-2	NA	TRBJ1-2	TGTGCCAGCAGCCAAGAAAGAGTACAGACCATCTATGGCTACACCTTC	CASSQERVQTIYGYTF
NA	TRBV11-3	TRBD2	TRBJ2-1	TGTGCCAGCAGCTTATACGCTAGCGGGACTATTCACAATGAGCAGTTCTTC	CASSLYASGTIHNEQFF
NA	TRBV27	TRBD1	TRBJ1-4	TGTGCCAGCAGTTTTGTATGGCCAGGGGGCTTTACTAATGAAAAACTGTTTTTT	CASSFVWPGGFTNEKLFF
NA	TRBV28	TRBD1	TRBJ1-2	TGTGCCAGCAGGACCACAGGGGGGTTAAACTATGGCTACACCTTC	CASRTTGGLNYGYTF
NA	TRBV10-2	TRBD2	TRBJ2-2	TGCGCCAGCAGTGAGGGTAGCGGGAGTTCAGCCGGGGAGCTGTTTTTT	CASSEGSGSSAGELFF
NA	TRBV11-2	TRBD1	TRBJ2-3	TGTGCCAGCAGTCCCTGGCCCCGACAGGGGGCGCATCATACGCAGTATTTT	CASSPWPRQGAHHTQYF
NA	TRBV13	NA	TRBJ1-3	TGTGCCAGCAGCCCCTATGCCTCTGGAAACACCATATATTTT	CASSPYASGNTIYF
NA	TRBV5-1	TRBD1	TRBJ2-1	TGCGCCAGCAGCCATACAGGGGTCAATGAGCAGTTCTTC	CASSHTGVNEQFF
NA	TRBV28	NA	TRBJ2-3	TGTGCCAGCCGAGCGAGGCTTTGGAGAGATACGCAGTATTTT	CASRARLWRDTQYF
NA	TRBV4-1	TRBD2	TRBJ2-1	TGCGCCAGCAGCCAAGGCCTAGCGGGAGGGCGGTATGAGCAGTTCTTC	CASSQGLAGGRYEQFF
once	TRBV30	NA	TRBJ1-1	TGTGCCTGGAGTGTACGAGGAGGCACTGAAGCTTTCTTT	CAWSVRGGTEAFF
NA	TRBV6-6	TRBD1	TRBJ1-5	TGTGCCAGCAGTTACGGGACAGCCCTTGCCAATCAGCCCCAGCATTTT	CASSYGTALANQPQHF
NA	TRBV4-3	TRBD2	TRBJ2-5	TGCGCCAGCAGCCAAGATAGGCGGGGGGCCCTCCAAGAGACCCAGTACTTC	CASSQDRRGALQETQYF
NA	TRBV6-2/TRBV6-3	TRBD1	TRBJ1-2	TGTGCCAGCAGCGACCGGGACAGGGCCTATGGCTACACCTTC	CASSDRDRAYGYTF
NA	TRBV5-1	TRBD2	TRBJ2-3	TGCGCCAGCAGACCGGGACTAGCGGGACTCGGGCCAGATACGCAGTATTTT	CASRPGLAGLGPDTQYF
NA	TRBV18	TRBD2	TRBJ2-1	TGTGCCAGCTCCGTACTAGCGGGGGCCTACAATGAGCAGTTCTTC	CASSVLAGAYNEQFF
NA	TRBV6-1	NA	TRBJ2-3	TGTGCCAGCAGTGAATGGGTTTCTGGGGGGGATACGCAGTATTTT	CASSEWVSGGDTQYF
NA	TRBV7-2	TRBD2	TRBJ2-3	TGTGCCAGCAGCCCCCGACGGGAGGGTACGCAGTATTTT	CASSPRREGTQYF
NA	TRBV19	NA	TRBJ2-1	TGTGCCAGTAGTAGCACTCCCCGTCGCTCCTACAATGAGCAGTTCTTC	CASSSTPRRSYNEQFF
NA	TRBV21-1	NA	TRBJ1-2	TGTGCCAGCAGCGGTAGGACTAGCTATGGCTACACCTTC	CASSGRTSYGYTF
NA	TRBV28	NA	TRBJ1-2	TGTGCCAGCAGGACCACAGGGTTGAAGGGCTACACCTTC	CASRTTGLKGYTF
NA	TRBV18	NA	TRBJ1-4	TGTGCCAGCTCACCACAAGAACAGAATAATGAAAAACTGTTTTTT	CASSPQEQNNEKLFF
NA	TRBV6-6	NA	TRBJ2-2	TGTGCCAGCAGTTACTCTGTAGCGCACACCGGGGAGCTGTTTTTT	CASSYSVAHTGELFF
NA	TRBV9	NA	TRBJ2-3	TGTGCCAGTAAAGGACAGCTTGGGGATACGCAGTATTTT	CASKGQLGDTQYF
NA	TRBV5-1	NA	TRBJ1-4	TGCGCCAGCAGCTTGGGAGGGGGTGAAAAACTGTTTTTT	CASSLGGGEKLFF
NA	TRBV7-2	TRBD2	TRBJ2-1	TGTGCCTCCTACGGGGCGGGGGGGCCGCGGTCCTACAATGAGCAGTTCTTC	CASYGAGGPRSYNEQFF
NA	TRBV7-9	TRBD1	TRBJ2-1	TGTGCCAGCACCACAGGGGGGACCTCCTACAATGAGCAGTTCTTC	CASTTGGTSYNEQFF
NA	TRBV12-3/TRBV12-4	NA	TRBJ1-2	TGTGCCAGCAGTTTAACAGGGTCCGATGGCTACACCTTC	CASSLTGSDGYTF
NA	TRBV27	NA	TRBJ2-6	TGTGCCAGCAGTCCGCCCCCCTGGGCCGTCTCTGGGGCCAACGTCCTGACTTTC	CASSPPPWAVSGANVLTF
few	TRBV29-1	NA	TRBJ1-1	TGCAGCGCCCTACCCCGCGTGAACACTGAAGCTTTCTTT	CSALPRVNTEAFF
NA	TRBV12-3/TRBV12-4	NA	TRBJ1-1	TGTGCCAGCAGCGTCAGGACTGAAGCTTTCTTT	CASSVRTEAFF
NA	TRBV11-2	TRBD2	TRBJ2-1	TGTGCCAGCAGCGGGGGGACTAGTGTCATAGATGAGCAGTTCTTC	CASSGGTSVIDEQFF
NA	TRBV5-8	NA	TRBJ2-3	TGTGCCAGCAGCTCCAGGGGCACAGATACGCAGTATTTT	CASSSRGTDTQYF
NA	TRBV27	TRBD2	TRBJ2-5	TGTGCCAGCAAATTAGCGGGGGCCCAAGAGACCCAGTACTTC	CASKLAGAQETQYF
few	TRBV7-2	TRBD1	TRBJ2-7	TGTGCCAGCAGCCGGGGAACAGGGGGACCCTACGAGCAGTACTTC	CASSRGTGGPYEQYF
NA	TRBV29-1	NA	TRBJ2-1	TGCAGCGTTGCAAGGGTCCGAGGGAGCTCCTACAATGAGCAGTTCTTC	CSVARVRGSSYNEQFF
NA	TRBV5-1	TRBD1	TRBJ1-1	TGCGCCAGCAGAGGCGACAGGGGGCACACTGAAGCTTTCTTT	CASRGDRGHTEAFF
NA	TRBV2	NA	TRBJ2-5	TGTGCCAGCAGTGAAAGTGGTTTTGGCTCGCAGACCCAGTACTTC	CASSESGFGSQTQYF
NA	TRBV28	TRBD1	TRBJ2-5	TGTGCCAGCTGCACGACCGCAGGGGGTCGGGAGACCCAGTACTTC	CASCTTAGGRETQYF
NA	TRBV6-4	TRBD2	TRBJ2-1	TGTGCCAGCAGTGATGGTACTAGCGGGGACAATGAGCAGTTCTTC	CASSDGTSGDNEQFF
NA	TRBV4-1	NA	TRBJ1-2	TGCGCCAGCAGCCAAGGAGGGAACAGGGTCAAAGTCTATGGCTACACCTTC	CASSQGGNRVKVYGYTF
NA	TRBV5-5	NA	TRBJ1-1	TGTGCCAGCAGCTCGATAGTCACTAGTGGGGTGACTGAAGCTTTCTTT	CASSSIVTSGVTEAFF
NA	TRBV28	NA	TRBJ1-2	TGTGCCATTTCCGGGGGGGCAGCCCTGAACTATGGCTACACCTTC	CAISGGAALNYGYTF
NA	TRBV10-2	TRBD1	TRBJ1-5	TGCGCCAGCAGGGGGACAGGGGGCGGGCAGCCCCAGCATTTT	CASRGTGGGQPQHF